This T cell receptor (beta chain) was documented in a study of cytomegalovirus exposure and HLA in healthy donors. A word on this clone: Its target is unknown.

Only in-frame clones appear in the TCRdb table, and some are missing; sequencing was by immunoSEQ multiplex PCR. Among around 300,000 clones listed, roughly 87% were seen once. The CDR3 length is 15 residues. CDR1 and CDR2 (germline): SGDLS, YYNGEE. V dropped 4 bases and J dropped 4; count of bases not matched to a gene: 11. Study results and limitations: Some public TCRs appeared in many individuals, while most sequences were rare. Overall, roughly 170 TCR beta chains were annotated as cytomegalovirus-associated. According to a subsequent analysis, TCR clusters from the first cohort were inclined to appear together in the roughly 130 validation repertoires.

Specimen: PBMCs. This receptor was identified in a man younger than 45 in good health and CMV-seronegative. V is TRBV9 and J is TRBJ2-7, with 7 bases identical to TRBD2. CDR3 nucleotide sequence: TGTGCCAGCAGCCCGCGGTGGGGCGGGGGATACGAGCAGTACTTC. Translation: CASSPRWGGGYEQYF.